A single T cell receptor beta chain is shown here with its context. The antigen it binds to is not known. This record comes from a study of human CD8 memory T cell subsets (dated by TCRdb to 2019 to 2021). Concerning the study at large: To assess clonal relationships, the TCRbeta repertoires of stem-like (TSTEM), progenitor exhausted-like (TPEX) and effector memory CD8+ T cell subsets were compared. Five or six donors each provided TSTEM, TPEX and effector memory subsets, from which TCRbeta repertoires were obtained. Results the study describes overall, beyond this receptor: Although both stem-like subsets shared clonotypes with effector memory cells, the overlap between TSTEM and TPEX repertoires was minimal, suggesting distinct antigen spectra for the TSTEM and TPEX subsets. Only TCRbeta chains were sequenced, and repertoire comparisons rested on five to seven donors tested with paired t-tests and Bonferroni correction. Based on Chao1 estimates, TSTEM subsets appeared to have greater repertoire diversity than TPEX subsets, which may reflect a broader range of specificities. Similarly high normalized Shannon-Wiener diversity was shown by TSTEM and TPEX subsets, whereas comparatively lower diversity was seen in effector memory subsets.

Sequencing instrument: NextSeq 550. A Human TCR Profiling Kit was used to prepare UMI-labeled 5' RACE TCRbeta libraries. Every TCRbeta library was prepared in parallel with an identical number of PCR cycles. Concerning the study's data processing: Between roughly 2,800 and 18,000 functional CDR3beta clonotypes were contained in each TCRbeta library. MIGEC 1.2.9 handled UMI extraction and consensus assembly, with a minimum of three reads required per UMI. In-frame CDR3beta repertoires were extracted with MiXCR 3.0.3. After each sample was downsampled to 42,000 randomly selected UMIs, diversity metrics were computed in VDJtools 1.2.1. For each sample pair, the repertoire overlap metrics D, R and F2 were calculated in VDJtools using the top 3,000 clones. TCRdb reprocessed the reads; each CDR3 protein sequence makes one entry, and DNA is unavailable. The V and J calls reflect TCRdb's pipeline rather than the authors' work. The table for this sample shows around 6,500 distinct CDR3 sequences. Clones ranked in the top ten supply around a fifth of the sample.

CDR1 and CDR2 (SQVTM, ANQGSEA) derive from the germline V gene. Its CDR3 holds 15 amino acids, cysteine through phenylalanine. No DNA is listed. Early differentiated memory cells that were CCR7+ PD-1+ TIGIT+ and showed dysfunctional, exhausted-like traits were classified as progenitor exhausted-like memory CD8+ T cells (TPEX). Density gradient separation was used to isolate peripheral blood mononuclear cells from healthy donor buffy coats. The study enriched total CD8+ T cells through negative magnetic separation using EasySep or MojoSort CD8+ T cell isolation kits. An RNeasy Mini Kit was used to extract total RNA from duplicate vials of roughly 160,000 sorted CD8+ T cells per subset. PBMCs were used either fresh or after cryopreservation in fetal bovine serum containing approximately 10% DMSO. Fluorescence-activated cell sorting on a FACSAria III was used to sort the CD8+ T cell subsets to purity.

The rearranged chain carries TRBV29-1 and TRBJ2-1; no DNA is available, so the TRBD2 call from TCRdb remains unchecked. The sample was CD8+ T cells from PBMCs. The sequence was obtained from a human donor in good health. The CDR3 corresponds to CSVEDLGTTYNEQFF.